This entry describes one TCR beta chain. No antigen is known for it. No base quality information exists; no much larger clone differs at one position. The cohort comprised some 700 healthy bone marrow donors. Cohort members were all nominally healthy when sampled, although unrecorded immune exposures were likely present. The donor tested CMV seronegative, placing the donor among the 352 seronegative members of the cohort. A peripheral blood sample was collected from each donor, and TCR beta sequencing was performed on peripheral blood mononuclear cells. The Qiagen DNeasy Blood Extraction Kit was used to extract genomic DNA from the blood cell samples. The data derive from a study of cytomegalovirus exposure and HLA in healthy donors (dated by TCRdb to 2016 to 2017). Background for the entire study: In an earlier analysis of 587 of the donors, 276 Gb of sequence data and roughly 100 million unique TCR beta sequences from approximately 180 million T cells were reported. An early release covering roughly 580 HLA-typed donors comprised about 320 gigabases of sequencing data and approximately 85 million unique TCR sequences. Of the 300 to 500 genotyped donors, roughly 80% were placed in the genetic ancestry cluster associated with self-reported Caucasian donors. The study aimed to test whether cataloging public T cell receptors could reveal signatures of past pathogen exposure. The study profiled the T cell repertoires of about 640 subjects by immunosequencing and related them to cytomegalovirus serostatus. Along with the roughly 670-subject first cohort, a separate validation cohort of over a hundred different subjects was used. To predict cytomegalovirus infection status, the study combined high-throughput TCR immunosequencing, statistical association of individual TCRs with disease status, and machine learning. In a later analysis, previously published TCR beta repertoires from several hundred donors were re-analyzed and high-resolution HLA genotyping was added so that TCR occurrence patterns could be studied. Rather than using new phenotypic data, the later analysis identified candidate immune exposures from TCR beta sequences and from how often those sequences occurred across donors. To decide whether each TCR beta V gene segment behaved as functional or pseudogenic, an earlier analysis of some 580 of the donors relied on high-throughput TCR beta sequencing. Alongside the repertoire data, information on donor age, sex, ethnicity and CMV serostatus was compiled. In a later genetic analysis, genome-wide SNP genotypes for about 65% of the roughly 700 donors were used, and that subset was treated as a discovery cohort. All discovery cohort repertoires had been generated on a single sequencing platform. Both class I and class II loci were covered by HLA typing, at four-digit resolution. The number of typed donors differed by locus: about 620-630 for A, B, C, DRB1 and DQB1; roughly 510 for DQA1; approximately 610 for DPA1; and some 470 for DPB1. Because of strong linkage in the cohort, four or five DR-DQ haplotypes were treated as single units for association and clustering. Among 398 genotyped donors of the cohort, an average of roughly 240,000 unique TCR beta nucleotide sequences were sequenced per donor, roughly 20% of them non-productive.

Broad study findings and their caveats: According to a later analysis, TCR association rates differed among HLA loci, with DRB1 alleles showing the most associated TCRs and HLA-C alleles showing the fewest. A further reported finding was that TCR beta sequences accurately predicted the HLA-A and HLA-B alleles for most subjects in the first cohort. The study listed 170 or so TCR beta chains as associated with cytomegalovirus. A later genetic analysis reported fewer N-insertions in productive TCRs among donors in an Asian-associated ancestry cluster than the roughly 700-donor mean. The 87-base-pair reads could not distinguish some IMGT-functional V segments, including TRBV6-2 and TRBV6-3, so those segments were excluded. Linkage disequilibrium might explain the correlated functional status among segregating V segments, but an unknown experimental factor could not be ruled out. This cohort had only TCR beta chains sequenced, and the lack of alpha or paired-chain data limited which features could be detected. CMV serostatus was the only immune exposure information available for the cohort. According to a later analysis, parvovirus B19, influenza, CMV and Epstein-Barr virus appeared linked to several top co-occurrence clusters. The authors suggested that the approach could potentially be extended to other disease states and immunological phenotypes. Because counts were too low, seventeen rarely observed V segments, including chromosome 9 orphons, were excluded from the earlier analysis of under 650 of the donors. Most CMV-associated TCR beta chains appeared to be HLA-restricted in a later analysis, and the HLA associations seemed to be driven largely by CMV exposure. At a false discovery rate of 0.05, a later analysis linked about 16,000 TCR beta sequences to specific HLA alleles. Assigning TCR associations to individual alleles was difficult when HLA alleles, especially DR and DQ, strongly co-occurred. Because HLA typing was unavailable for some donors at each locus, only the typed subset was used in association tests. Roughly uniform sequencing depth across donors was assumed in presence/absence analyses, although this assumption may not hold. V-gene and J-gene trimming of TCR beta chains was associated with a missense DCLRE1C variant in a later genetic analysis, and the association was replicated in an independent cohort. Compared with equally common non-associated chains, HLA-associated TCR beta chains in a later analysis were more clonally expanded and had lower generation probabilities. Three of the identified cytomegalovirus-associated TCR beta chains were confirmed in vitro to be specific for cytomegalovirus antigens. In both the original and validation cohorts, the classifier was reported to diagnose cytomegalovirus status with high specificity and sensitivity. A cluster of highly shared sequence variants was judged likely to represent a technical artifact of the sequencing pipeline. While some public TCRs were present in many individuals, most TCR sequences turned up only very rarely across donors. In an earlier analysis of roughly 500 of the donors, most TCR beta V segments appeared in productive rearrangements about 87% or about 30% of the time, broadly matching IMGT annotations.

The library was obtained by the immunoSEQ multiplex PCR assay. For the multiplex PCR, a mixture combining 60 forward primers for TCR Vbeta segments and 13 reverse primers for TCR Jbeta segments was used. The CDR3 region of rearranged TCR beta genes was amplified from genomic DNA by a multiplex PCR assay. Amplified TCR beta libraries were sequenced as 87-base-pair reads on the Illumina HiSeq System. In the authors' own workflow: Across the 700 or so repertoires, a later analysis counted 75 million to 90 million unique TCR beta chains, roughly 11 million of which were shared by at least two donors. Raw reads were error-corrected and collapsed into unique sequences with a nearest-neighbor algorithm that merged closely related sequences to remove PCR and sequencing errors. To assign V, D and J gene segments, CDR3 sequences were aligned to IMGT reference sequences. For a sequence to be retained, at least a six-nucleotide match to both a V gene segment and a J gene segment was required. Rearrangements were called productive when the CDR3 lacked stop codons and stayed in frame with V and J; all others were non-productive. CDR3 was defined by IMGT convention, running from the second conserved V-encoded cysteine to the conserved J-encoded phenylalanine. In an earlier analysis of roughly 580 of the donors, sequences lacking an unambiguous match to a single V gene segment were excluded. In an earlier analysis of roughly 500 of the donors, V segments were called functional above 56.7% productive rearrangements and were called segregating when the between-donor standard deviation exceeded 5%. To diagnose cytomegalovirus status from the catalog of TCR beta chain sequences, a statistical classification framework was built. V and J gene assignment, in a later analysis, came from comparing TCR nucleotide sequences with IMGT/GENE-DB human TR gene sequences. Using the TCRdist pipeline, a later analysis assigned CDR3 sequences along with most-parsimonious VDJ recombination scenarios. In a later analysis, every TCR beta chain was defined by the combination of its CDR3 amino acid sequence and its V-gene family, and reads without a unique V-gene family were dropped. In a later analysis, 500 to 700 highly shared, low-generation-probability nucleotide sequences were removed to address suspected cross-contamination and a sequencing artifact. For each public chain, a later analysis derived a clonal expansion index from normalized ranks of inferred template counts within each repertoire. In a later analysis, generation probabilities were computed using a VDJ recombination model fitted to out-of-frame rearrangements, and the results were checked against IGoR. In a later analysis, hypergeometric tests were used to score TCR-TCR, TCR-HLA and TCR-CMV co-occurrence, with a repertoire-size bias correction applied to TCR pairs. In a later analysis, false discovery rates were estimated by permuting HLA or CMV assignments 20 times. In a later analysis, co-occurring TCRs were grouped using DBSCAN, and TCRdist sequence similarity was added for clustering within HLA-allele-positive subsets. Repertoires with fewer than 30,000 or more than 120,000 public chains, plus five repertoires with anomalous nucleotide sharing, were excluded from co-occurrence clustering. Here the immuneACCESS table is served through TCRdb, limited to in-frame sequences with V and J called. Missing clones are a known gap in these copies; in checked studies unresolved V genes cover under half, and the rest lacks a known reason. The V and J calls and clone size were taken over from that table, and D and trimming were inferred from the DNA. The sample table contains under 150,000 clones; only one count was recorded for 83% of them. Clones ranked in the top ten supply roughly 1.2% of the sample.

Germline trimming amounts to 0 bases on V and 3 bases on J, with 10 as the count of junction bases outside the gene matches. CDR3 length: 18 amino acids, cysteine to phenylalanine. The DNA shown is the 54-base CDR3, in frame from base 1. The germline V gene gives CDR1 as SGHRS and CDR2 as YFSETQ. The rearrangement joined TRBV5-1 to TRBJ2-7; TRBD2 matches 12 bases in the middle. The sequence was obtained from a girl aged 2 to 10 in good health and CMV-seronegative. The sample consisted of PBMCs. The base sequence is TGCGCCAGCAGCTTGGAGCCTAGCGGGAGGGGGACCGGCTACGAGCAGTACTTC. Its translation is CASSLEPSGRGTGYEQYF.